These 24 T cell receptor beta chains share one sample of origin, sequenced in a study of T cells in localized non-small cell lung cancer. Only in-frame clones appear in the TCRdb table, and some are missing; sequencing was by immunoSEQ multiplex PCR. The sample carries 25,000 or so clones, approximately 86% recorded once. The sample consisted of peripheral blood, taken before any cancer treatment. These TCRs come from a male donor older than 55 with stage I lung adenocarcinoma.

The V call is TRBV19, the J call TRBJ1-2; D is uncertain. The germline V gene encodes CDR1 LNHDA and CDR2 SQIVND (reference sequence). This CDR3 comprises 15 residues. V dropped 5 bases and J dropped 3 bases, with 16 bases sitting between them. Here the CDR3 reads CASSPQQTIDYGYTF. In DNA, the CDR3 is TGTGCCAGTAGTCCACAACAGACTATAGACTATGGCTACACCTTC.

Here the CDR3 reads CASSRGIGGTYGYTF. CDR3 bases: TGTGCCAGTAGTCGGGGCATAGGAGGGACCTATGGCTACACCTTC. This chain connects TRBV19 to TRBJ1-2; TRBD1 is a possible D gene (5 bases). The CDR3 extends over 15 amino acids. Germline lookup yields CDR1 LNHDA and CDR2 SQIVND (reference sequence). V dropped 5 bases and J dropped 4 bases, with 17 bases sitting between them.

The genes are TRBV10-3 and TRBJ2-1, with 8 bases identical to TRBD2. The V gene's germline CDR1 is ENHRY and CDR2 SYGVKD. The CDR3 length is 15 residues. After removal of 5 bases from V and 2 bases from J, the junction contained 5 bases not matched to a gene. CDR3 residues: CAISYSGGPYNEQFF. The DNA for the CDR3 is TGTGCCATCAGTTACAGCGGGGGCCCCTACAATGAGCAGTTCTTC.

The chain links TRBV30 to TRBJ2-1; 7 nucleotides align to TRBD2. The J segment lost 4 bases and the V segment lost 5 bases, leaving 8 bases of the junction unmatched. Germline CDR1 and CDR2: GTSNPN and SVGIG (reference sequence). CDR3 length: 14 amino acids. The CDR3 nucleotides read TGTGCCTGGGGGGGAGGCGGGAGATACAATGAGCAGTTCTTC. Its translation: CAWGGGGRYNEQFF.

This clone has just one count. The rearrangement uses TRBV12-5 and TRBJ2-1; D is unresolved. Germline V gene sequence: CDR1 LGHNT, CDR2 FRNRAP. This CDR3 is built from 12 residues. The germline V and J ends were trimmed by 5 bases and 8 bases, with 10 bases remaining between them. The CDR3 DNA reads TGTGCTAGTGGTCTATGGGTCCATGAGCAGTTCTTC. The encoded protein is CASGLWVHEQFF.

The V and J genes are TRBV7-2 and TRBJ1-1, with D unclear. Between the trimmed V and J ends, which lost 4 bases and 1 base, there was a span of 7 bases. The CDR3 runs 13 residues. Germline V lookup: CDR1 SGHTA, CDR2 FQGNSA. The CDR3 reads CASSSRANTEAFF. CDR3 bases: TGTGCCAGCAGCTCTCGAGCGAACACTGAAGCTTTCTTT.

The chain recombines TRBV28 with TRBJ2-1; D is unclear. Germline values: CDR1 MDHEN, CDR2 SYDVKM. The CDR3 length is 14 residues. V lost 6 bases and J lost 6, with 15 bases in between. The CDR3 bases are TGTGCCAGCAGATCTTCTAACAGCTTCAATGAGCAGTTCTTC. Amino acid sequence: CASRSSNSFNEQFF.

This chain joins TRBV6-9 and TRBJ2-1, with 12 nucleotides matching TRBD2. Germline V gives CDR1 MNHGY, CDR2 SVAAGI. V gave up 10 bases and J gave up 6 bases; unmatched junction bases: 22. This CDR3 spans 19 amino acids. The DNA for the CDR3 is TGTGCCAACCCGGATGGGTGGGGGGTCGGACTAGCGGGGCCCAATGAGCAGTTCTTC. As protein: CANPDGWGVGLAGPNEQFF.

The rearrangement uses TRBV7-2 and TRBJ1-2; D is possibly TRBD1 (5 bases). V dropped 2 bases and J dropped 4 bases, with 11 bases sitting between them. Germline loops: CDR1 SGHTA, CDR2 FQGNSA. The CDR3 sequence is 14 residues long. The DNA of the CDR3 is TGTGCCAGCAGCTTAAGTTTGGGACTCTATGGCTACACCTTC. Amino acid sequence: CASSLSLGLYGYTF.

This chain links TRBV6-1 with TRBJ1-3, with D possibly being TRBD1 (5 bases). This CDR3 comprises 13 residues. V lost 6 bases and J lost 2, with 8 bases in between. CDR1 and CDR2 (germline): MNHNS, SASEGT. The CDR3 sequence is CASRGGAGNTIYF. The CDR3 nucleotides read TGTGCCAGCAGGGGGGGGGCTGGAAACACCATATATTTT.

V usage is TRBV11-1 and J usage is TRBJ1-3, with a tentative D call TRBD1 (5 bases). The CDR3 covers 18 residues. Trimming removed 0 bases from V and 0 bases from J, with 15 bases in between. Germline V gives CDR1 SGHAT, CDR2 FQDESV (reference sequence). DNA of the CDR3: TGTGCCAGCAGCTTAGCATCATCGGGACGGTTCTCTGGAAACACCATATATTTT. Its protein is CASSLASSGRFSGNTIYF. The full variable domain, with the rest looked up from reference TRBV11-1 and TRBJ1-3, is EAEVAQSPRYKITEKSQAVAFWCDPISGHATLYWYRQILGQGPELLVQFQDESVVDDSQLPKDRFSAERLKGVDSTLKIQPAELGDSAMYLCASSLASSGRFSGNTIYFGEGSWLTVV.

This chain uses TRBV11-2 with TRBJ2-7; the D gene could be TRBD1 or TRBD2 (7 bases each). The germline V gene has CDR1 SGHAT and CDR2 FQNNGV. The length of the CDR3 is 16 residues. V gave up 6 bases and J gave up 4 bases, with 22 bases separating them. CDR3 sequence (DNA): TGTGCCAGCAGTCGTTCTGGGAGGGGGCGAACTTACGAGCAGTACTTC. It specifies CASSRSGRGRTYEQYF.

The gene calls are TRBV19 and TRBJ1-1; D uncertain. CDR1 LNHDA and CDR2 SQIVND come from the germline V gene (reference sequence). The CDR3 contains 11 residues. The V and J ends lost 5 bases and 1 base respectively, with 2 bases between them. The CDR3, as DNA: TGTGCCAGTAGTCGGAACACTGAAGCTTTCTTT. This codes for CASSRNTEAFF.

This clone has only one observation. The rearrangement uses TRBV6-1 and TRBJ1-5, with 8 bases matching TRBD1. The CDR3 length is 19 residues. V lost 4 bases to trimming and J lost 0 bases; unmatched junction nucleotides: 14. Germline CDR1 MNHNS, CDR2 SASEGT. The CDR3 DNA follows: TGTGCCAGCAGTGCATCCTTGGGGGGGGACAGGTATAGCAATCAGCCCCAGCATTTT. Translating it yields CASSASLGGDRYSNQPQHF.

The chain uses TRBV5-1 and TRBJ2-5; unclear D gene. V was pared by 1 base and J by 2 bases, with 6 bases between. CDR1 and CDR2 (germline): SGHRS, YFSETQ. The CDR3 length is 13 residues. The CDR3 DNA is TGCGCCAGCAGCTTGATGGGACAAGAGACCCAGTACTTC. Protein sequence: CASSLMGQETQYF.

The J gene is TRBJ2-7, the V gene TRBV7-8, with D perhaps TRBD1 (5 bases). The V gene's germline CDR1 is SGHVS and CDR2 FQNEAQ. The CDR3 sequence is 12 residues long. Trimming took 5 bases from V and 4 from J, leaving 9 bases between them. The CDR3 is CASSQGGYEQYF. The CDR3 nucleotides read TGTGCCAGCAGCCAGGGTGGGTACGAGCAGTACTTC.

This clone was seen once. The chain has TRBV7-2 and TRBJ1-4; D is ambiguous. Trimming removed 4 bases from V and 7 bases from J, with 13 bases in between. Germline assignment: CDR1 SGHTA and CDR2 FQGNSA. CDR3 length: 14 amino acids. The CDR3 region is CASSSRTSPEKLFF. The CDR3 DNA is TGTGCCAGCAGCTCAAGGACTTCCCCTGAAAAACTGTTTTTT. Combining the CDR3 with reference TRBV7-2 and TRBJ1-4 gives the whole variable domain GAGVSQSPSNKVTEKGKDVELRCDPISGHTALYWYRQSLGQGLEFLIYFQGNSAPDKSGLPSDRFSAERTGGSVSTLTIQRTQQEDSAVYLCASSSRTSPEKLFFGSGTQLSVL.

V usage is TRBV28 and J usage is TRBJ1-1; tentatively, D is TRBD1 (6 bases). This CDR3 is built from 14 residues. Trimming pared 3 bases from V and 1 base from J, leaving 9 bases between. Germline-derived CDR1 and CDR2 are MDHEN and SYDVKM. Here the CDR3 DNA reads TGTGCCAGCAGTTTTGGGGGCGAGAACACTGAAGCTTTCTTT. Protein sequence: CASSFGGENTEAFF.

The chain is built from TRBV19 and TRBJ1-1, with D unresolved. Germline values: CDR1 LNHDA, CDR2 SQIVND (reference sequence). V gave up 0 bases and J gave up 6 bases, with 11 bases separating them. This CDR3 comprises 14 residues. In DNA, the CDR3 is TGTGCCAGTAGTATAGAAGCACTTGCCGCTGAAGCTTTCTTT. Its translation: CASSIEALAAEAFF.

The chain is built from TRBV30 and TRBJ1-3, with D unresolved. The length of the CDR3 is 14 residues. The germline V gene has CDR1 GTSNPN and CDR2 SVGIG (reference sequence). The V end was cut by 4 bases, the J end by 2 bases, with 12 bases between. The CDR3 is CAWKPQLAGNTIYF. For the CDR3, the DNA is TGTGCCTGGAAGCCCCAGCTTGCTGGAAACACCATATATTTT.

The chain recombines TRBV30 with TRBJ1-3; 7 nucleotides agree with TRBD1. Trimming removed 0 bases from V and 8 bases from J; junction bases left unmatched: 1. The germline V gene has CDR1 GTSNPN and CDR2 SVGIG (reference sequence). The CDR3 is 12 residues long. The CDR3 region is CAWSVQGHTIYF. CDR3 in DNA: TGTGCCTGGAGTGTACAGGGGCACACCATATATTTT.

The genes are TRBV5-8 and TRBJ2-3; 14 bases match TRBD2. V lost 6 bases, J lost 6 bases, and 12 bases stayed unmatched. The CDR3 is made up of 17 amino acids. CDR1 and CDR2 from the germline V gene are SGHTS and YDEGEE. The CDR3 spells CASTNNGLAGGTDTQYF. CDR3 DNA sequence: TGTGCCAGCACCAATAACGGACTAGCGGGGGGAACGGATACGCAGTATTTT.

This chain joins TRBV30 and TRBJ2-1, with TRBD2 matching 9 bases. CDR3 length equals 14 residues. Germline V lookup: CDR1 GTSNPN, CDR2 SVGIG (reference sequence). V shed 2 bases, J shed 10 bases, and the junction held 9 bases outside the gene matches. The CDR3 is CAWSLVAGVGEQFF. The DNA for the CDR3 is TGTGCCTGGAGTTTGGTAGCGGGGGTCGGGGAGCAGTTCTTC.

The chain combines TRBV7-8 with TRBJ1-2, with D unclear. The V end lost 3 bases, the J end lost 2 bases, and 7 bases lay between the germline ends. Germline loops: CDR1 SGHVS, CDR2 FQNEAQ. The CDR3 covers 13 residues. The CDR3 loop reads CASSFRENYGYTF. The CDR3 nucleotides are TGTGCCAGCAGCTTTCGGGAGAACTATGGCTACACCTTC.